Below are 26 T cell receptor beta chains sequenced from a single sample in a study of ipilimumab plus nivolumab after autologous stem cell transplantation. TCRdb's copy holds only in-frame clones and misses some; the assay was immunoSEQ multiplex PCR. Counted here are about 10,000 clones, around 69% occurring once; the ten biggest clones make up around a sixth. Sample: PBMCs, taken in a trial of ipilimumab plus nivolumab as post-transplant consolidation. The receptor source for this set is a female donor with multiple myeloma.

This clone was seen once. The genes are TRBV9 and TRBJ2-5, with 10 bases lining up with TRBD2. The V segment lost 0 bases and the J segment 0 bases; nucleotides outside the gene matches: 2. The germline V gene has CDR1 SGDLS and CDR2 YYNGEE. This CDR3 comprises 16 residues. As DNA, the CDR3 is TGTGCCAGCAGCGTAGTTGGACTAGCGGACCAAGAGACCCAGTACTTC. As protein: CASSVVGLADQETQYF. Filled out from reference TRBV9 and TRBJ2-5, the complete variable domain reads DSGVTQTPKHLITATGQRVTLRCSPRSGDLSVYWYQQSLDQGLQFLIQYYNGEERAKGNILERFSAQQFPDLHSELNLSSLELGDSALYFCASSVVGLADQETQYFGPGTRLLVL.

A few counts support this clone. The V and J genes are TRBV19 and TRBJ1-5; no clear D. This CDR3 has 15 residues. The V gene lost 7 bases and the J gene lost 0 bases, with 13 bases spanning the gap. Germline CDR1 reads LNHDA; CDR2 reads SQIVND (reference sequence). The CDR3 protein is CASTPPQPSNQPQHF. The CDR3, as DNA: TGTGCCAGTACGCCTCCCCAACCTAGCAATCAGCCCCAGCATTTT.

This clone was counted once. The CDR3 sequence: CASSTTGSQETQYF. The CDR3 DNA sequence: TGCGCCAGCAGCACCACGGGCAGCCAAGAGACCCAGTACTTC. This chain uses TRBV4-1 with TRBJ2-5; no reliable D call. This CDR3 comprises 14 residues. Trimming removed 5 bases at V and 1 base at J, with 11 bases between. Looked up from germline, CDR1 is MGHRA and CDR2 is YSYEKL.

This chain connects TRBV5-4 to TRBJ1-2; TRBD1 agrees at 9 bases. The V and J ends lost 0 bases and 6 bases, in that order; junction bases with no gene match: 6. This CDR3 has 15 residues. Germline V gene data show CDR1 as SGHNT and CDR2 as YYREEE (reference sequence). As DNA, the CDR3 is TGTGCCAGCAGCTTGGTGTGGGACAGGGTTAATGGCTACACCTTC. It encodes CASSLVWDRVNGYTF.

CDR3 in amino acids: CASTRHARDTEAFF. CDR3 nucleotide sequence: TGTGCCAGCACTAGACACGCGAGGGACACTGAAGCTTTCTTT. The chain combines TRBV6-5 with TRBJ1-1; no clear D. V lost 7 bases and J 3 bases, leaving 15 bases between the germline ends. The length of the CDR3 is 14 residues. Germline loops: CDR1 MNHEY, CDR2 SVGAGI.

This clone has more than one count but fewer than ten. Here the CDR3 DNA reads TGTGCCTGGAGCGGACAGGGGGCGAGGGGAAACACCATATATTTT. Amino acid sequence: CAWSGQGARGNTIYF. The V call is TRBV30, the J call TRBJ1-3, with 11 bases lining up with TRBD1. J was trimmed by 4 bases and V by 3 bases; bases with no gene match: 5. CDR1 is GTSNPN, CDR2 SVGIG, per germline (reference sequence). The CDR3 consists of 15 residues.

The rearrangement uses TRBV25-1 and TRBJ2-7, with unresolved D. CDR3 length: 12 amino acids. The V end lost 3 bases, the J end lost 12 bases, and 15 bases lay between the germline ends. Germline CDR1 and CDR2: MGHDK and SYGVNS. CDR3 sequence (DNA): TGTGCCAGCAGTGACGACCGGGCCCCACGGTACTTC. This translates into CASSDDRAPRYF.

V and J are TRBV19 and TRBJ2-1, with D hard to call. Trimming left V 6 bases short and J 0 bases short, with 12 bases between. This CDR3 has 15 residues. Germline CDR1 LNHDA, CDR2 SQIVND (reference sequence). The CDR3 nucleotides read TGTGCCAGTAGCATTACTCCTAGCTCCTACAATGAGCAGTTCTTC. Protein: CASSITPSSYNEQFF.

The gene calls are TRBV27 and TRBJ2-1, with D maybe TRBD1 (5 bases). The CDR3 covers 12 residues. Trimming left V 5 bases short and J 9 bases short, with 11 bases between. The germline CDR1 and CDR2 sequences are MNHEY and SMNVEV (reference sequence). This CDR3 is CASSVPRGEQFF. In DNA form, the CDR3 reads TGTGCCAGCAGTGTCCCTAGGGGTGAGCAGTTCTTC.

The chain has TRBV4-3 and TRBJ1-5; D is undetermined. Per germline, CDR1 LGHNA and CDR2 YSLEER. V was pared by 0 bases and J by 0 bases, with 15 bases between. CDR3 length: 18 residues. In DNA, the CDR3 is TGCGCCAGCAGCCAAGAATTCTGGGGTCAGGATAGCAATCAGCCCCAGCATTTT. Translating it yields CASSQEFWGQDSNQPQHF.

This rearrangement joins TRBV6-5 to TRBJ2-7; perhaps TRBD2 as D (5 bases). This CDR3 has 13 amino acids. The V end was cut by 6 bases, the J end by 4 bases, with 13 bases between. The germline V gene encodes CDR1 MNHEY and CDR2 SVGAGI. The DNA for the CDR3 is TGTGCCAGCAGCCGGGAAGACTCATACGAGCAGTACTTC. This encodes CASSREDSYEQYF.

CDR3 loop: CASSKEVDSGRYRYEQYF. CDR3 DNA sequence: TGTGCCAGCAGCAAAGAGGTTGACAGCGGGAGGTATAGGTACGAGCAGTACTTC. The chain combines TRBV21-1 with TRBJ2-7; whether TRBD2, the table's D call, matches the DNA was not checked. TRBV21-1 has pseudogene status. The CDR3 consists of 18 residues.

The rearrangement joins TRBV5-1 to TRBJ1-5, with unresolved D. Looked up from germline, CDR1 is SGHRS and CDR2 is YFSETQ. This CDR3 region has 15 residues. V was trimmed by 4 bases and J by 0 bases, leaving 11 bases between them. This CDR3 is CASSPNGDSNQPQHF. The CDR3 DNA sequence: TGCGCCAGCAGCCCTAATGGGGATAGCAATCAGCCCCAGCATTTT. The full variable domain, completed using reference TRBV5-1 and TRBJ1-5, is KAGVTQTPRYLIKTRGQQVTLSCSPISGHRSVSWYQQTPGQGLQFLFEYFSETQRNKGNFPGRFSGRQFSNSRSEMNVSTLELGDSALYLCASSPNGDSNQPQHFGDGTRLSIL.

This chain's CDR3 is CASSAGGTNEKLFF. The CDR3, as DNA: TGTGCCAGCAGTGCCGGGGGAACTAATGAAAAACTGTTTTTT. V usage is TRBV6-4 and J usage is TRBJ1-4, with D maybe TRBD1 (5 bases). V was trimmed by 4 bases and J by 1 base, leaving 7 bases between them. Germline V lookup: CDR1 MRHNA, CDR2 SNTAGT. This CDR3 spans 14 amino acids.

This rearrangement joins TRBV27 to TRBJ2-5; 7 bases match TRBD1. V lost 1 base, J lost 1 base, and 3 bases stayed unmatched. CDR3 length: 15 amino acids. CDR1 is MNHEY and CDR2 is SMNVEV in the germline V gene (reference sequence). Here the CDR3 DNA reads TGTGCCAGCAGTTTATTCGGACAGGTCCAAGAGACCCAGTACTTC. This codes for CASSLFGQVQETQYF.

The chain uses TRBV6-5 and TRBJ2-7, with D perhaps given as TRBD1 or TRBD2 (5 bases each). The germline CDR1 and CDR2 sequences are MNHEY and SVGAGI. This CDR3 comprises 14 residues. Trimming took 6 bases from V and 3 from J, leaving 15 bases between them. The CDR3 region is CASSPGTLGYEQYF. CDR3 bases: TGTGCCAGCAGCCCAGGGACCCTAGGCTACGAGCAGTACTTC.

In DNA, the CDR3 is TGTGCCAGCAGTTACACTACAGGGGATAATTCACCCCTCCACTTT. Its translation is CASSYTTGDNSPLHF. The rearrangement links TRBV6-6 to TRBJ1-6, with TRBD1 identical over 7 bases. The CDR3 contains 15 residues. Per the germline V gene, CDR1 is MNHNY and CDR2 is SVGAGI (reference sequence). V lost 2 bases and J lost 5; bases outside the gene matches: 3.

This clone was observed once. The CDR3 reads CASSDAGGLNTEAFF. DNA of the CDR3: TGCGCCAGCAGCGACGCGGGGGGGCTGAACACTGAAGCTTTCTTT. The gene calls are TRBV5-1 and TRBJ1-1; weak D call: TRBD1 (6 bases). The V end was cut by 4 bases, the J end by 0 bases, with 13 bases between. The length of the CDR3 is 15 residues. Germline lookup yields CDR1 SGHRS and CDR2 YFSETQ. Full variable domain (outside the CDR3, taken from reference TRBV5-1 and TRBJ1-1): KAGVTQTPRYLIKTRGQQVTLSCSPISGHRSVSWYQQTPGQGLQFLFEYFSETQRNKGNFPGRFSGRQFSNSRSEMNVSTLELGDSALYLCASSDAGGLNTEAFFGQGTRLTVV.

The CDR3 nucleotides are TGTGCCAGTAGTCCCGGGACATTGTTGACGAGCAATCAGCCCCAGCATTTT. Residues: CASSPGTLLTSNQPQHF. This sequence joins TRBV19 and TRBJ1-5, with D possibly matching TRBD1 (6 bases). Germline V CDR1 and CDR2: LNHDA, SQIVND (reference sequence). V lost 5 bases, J lost 1 base, and 18 bases lay in between. The CDR3 extends over 17 amino acids.

The chain links TRBV7-2 to TRBJ2-7, with 8 bases matching TRBD2. Per germline, CDR1 SGHTA and CDR2 FQGNSA. The CDR3 covers 16 residues. The V and J ends lost 4 bases and 1 base, in that order; junction bases with no gene match: 9. For the CDR3, the DNA is TGTGCCAGCAGCTCCCAAGCGGGAGAGAGTTCCTACGAGCAGTACTTC. This gives the protein CASSSQAGESSYEQYF.

The V gene is TRBV2, the J gene TRBJ2-5; tentatively, D is TRBD1 (6 bases). The closer fit of TRBJ2-7 to the DNA end suggests the J call may be wrong. CDR1 SNHLY and CDR2 FYNNEI come from the germline V gene. The CDR3 totals 13 residues. For the CDR3, the DNA is TGTGCCAGCAACTGGCAGGGGCCCTACGAGCAGTACTTC. Protein product: CASNWQGPYEQYF.

The genes are TRBV7-8 and TRBJ1-1; the D gene is possibly TRBD1 (6 bases). The CDR3 is 18 residues long. Trimming took 2 bases from V and 2 from J, leaving 21 bases between them. Germline V lookup: CDR1 SGHVS, CDR2 FQNEAQ. The chain's CDR3 is CASSLNLWDTPSNTEAFF. CDR3 sequence (DNA): TGTGCCAGCAGCTTAAATTTATGGGACACTCCCTCAAACACTGAAGCTTTCTTT.

The chain employs TRBV7-2 and TRBJ1-5; D may be TRBD1 (5 bases). The CDR3 totals 14 residues. With 4 bases removed from V and 3 bases from J, the gap between germline ends came to 10 bases. Germline CDR1 reads SGHTA; CDR2 reads FQGNSA. CDR3 in amino acids: CASSSGLNNQPQHF. In DNA form, the CDR3 reads TGTGCCAGCAGCTCGGGACTGAACAATCAGCCCCAGCATTTT.

The chain couples TRBV6-5 to TRBJ2-1; D gene unclear. The CDR3 spans 11 residues. Germline V gene data show CDR1 as MNHEY and CDR2 as SVGAGI. V lost 8 bases and J lost 5, with 7 bases in between. The CDR3 DNA reads as TGTGCCAGCTCTATTAACAATGAGCAGTTCTTC. Amino acid sequence: CASSINNEQFF.

CDR3 protein: CASSVLGTSYPDTQYF. In nucleotides, the CDR3 is TGTGCCAGCAGCGTATTGGGGACTTCGTATCCAGATACGCAGTATTTT. The chain carries TRBV9 and TRBJ2-3, with a weak D call TRBD2 (6 bases). Trimming cost V 1 base and J 4 bases, with 16 bases left between them. CDR1 and CDR2 from the germline V gene are SGDLS and YYNGEE. The length of the CDR3 is 16 residues. The full variable domain, its missing parts supplied by reference TRBV9 and TRBJ2-3, is DSGVTQTPKHLITATGQRVTLRCSPRSGDLSVYWYQQSLDQGLQFLIQYYNGEERAKGNILERFSAQQFPDLHSELNLSSLELGDSALYFCASSVLGTSYPDTQYFGPGTRLTVL.

The chain recombines TRBV7-6 with TRBJ2-3; a possible D gene is TRBD2 (6 bases). This CDR3 has 15 residues. Trimming pared 5 bases from V and 0 bases from J, leaving 12 bases between. Germline V gives CDR1 SGHVS, CDR2 FNYEAQ. The CDR3 DNA follows: TGTGCCAGCAGCCGTGGGACTTTTAGCACAGATACGCAGTATTTT. Protein: CASSRGTFSTDTQYF. Full variable domain (outside the CDR3, taken from reference TRBV7-6 and TRBJ2-3): GAGVSQSPRYKVTKRGQDVALRCDPISGHVSLYWYRQALGQGPEFLTYFNYEAQQDKSGLPNDRFSAERPEGSISTLTIQRTEQRDSAMYRCASSRGTFSTDTQYFGPGTRLTVL.